Included here is one T cell receptor (beta chain) sequence, with context. Compared with germline, one end of the junction differs, possibly owing to a read error. Other DNA sequences in the sample encode the same CDR3. Described time point: 2015-2016 season, pre-vaccination. Excluded were substance abuse, HIV/AIDS, active cancer, immunomodulatory drugs and active illness. Blood volume per time point ranged from about 35 to 100 mL. The data are from a study of follicular helper T cells after annual influenza vaccination. The CDR3 length is 14 residues. In germline, CDR1 is SGHTA, CDR2 FQGNSA. This table comes from immunoSEQ multiplex PCR, and its TCRdb copy is limited to in-frame clones, with some not included. Counted here are fewer than 15,000 clones, roughly 74% occurring once; the ten biggest clones make up approximately 0.4%.

The specimen was CXCR5- memory CD4+ T cells sorted from blood, collected on the day of influenza vaccination. This TCR was sampled from an adult who received the influenza vaccine. V gene TRBV7-2 combines with J gene TRBJ2-5; no firm D call. The CDR3 nucleotides read TGCGCCAGCAGCTTAGTACTTACCCAAGAGACCCAGTACTTC. Translation gives CASSLVLTQETQYF.